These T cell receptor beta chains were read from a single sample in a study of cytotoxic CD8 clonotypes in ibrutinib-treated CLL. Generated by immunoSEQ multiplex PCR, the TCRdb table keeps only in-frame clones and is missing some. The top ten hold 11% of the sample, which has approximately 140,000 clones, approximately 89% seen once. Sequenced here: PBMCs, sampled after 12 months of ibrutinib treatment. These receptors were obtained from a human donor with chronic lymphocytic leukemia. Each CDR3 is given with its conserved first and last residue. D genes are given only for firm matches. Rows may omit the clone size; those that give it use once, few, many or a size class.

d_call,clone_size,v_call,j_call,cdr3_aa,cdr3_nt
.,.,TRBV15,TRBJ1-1,CATSRETQLPNTEAFF,TGTGCCACCAGCAGGGAGACCCAACTGCCGAACACTGAAGCTTTCTTT
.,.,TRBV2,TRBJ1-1,CASSFAGAMNTEAFF,TGTGCCAGCAGCTTCGCGGGTGCGATGAACACTGAAGCTTTCTTT
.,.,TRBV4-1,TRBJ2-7,CASSQDRADGYEQYF,TGCGCCAGCAGCCAAGATCGGGCGGATGGCTACGAGCAGTACTTC
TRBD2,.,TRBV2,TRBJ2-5,CASSAPQAGDETQYF,TGTGCCAGCAGTGCCCCCCAAGCGGGAGATGAGACCCAGTACTTC
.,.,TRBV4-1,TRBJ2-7,CASSQGSYLLGKGGEQYF,TGCGCCAGCAGCCAAGGATCGTATTTATTGGGAAAGGGGGGCGAGCAGTACTTC
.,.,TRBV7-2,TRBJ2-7,CASRDPTIPEPSYEQYF,TGTGCCAGCAGGGACCCTACGATACCGGAACCCTCCTACGAGCAGTACTTC
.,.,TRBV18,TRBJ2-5,CASSPQTGQETQYF,TGTGCCAGCTCACCGCAGACGGGCCAAGAGACCCAGTACTTC
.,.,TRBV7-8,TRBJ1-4,CASSFEPGLDEKLFF,TGTGCCAGCAGCTTCGAGCCGGGTTTGGATGAAAAACTGTTTTTT
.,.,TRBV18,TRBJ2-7,CASSPQENSYEQYF,TGTGCCAGCTCACCACAGGAGAATTCCTACGAGCAGTACTTC
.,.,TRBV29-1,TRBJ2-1,CSVVGGPDSYNEQFF,TGCAGCGTTGTGGGCGGGCCAGACTCCTACAATGAGCAGTTCTTC
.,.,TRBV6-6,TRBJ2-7,CASRDGTGSYEQYF,TGTGCCAGCAGGGACGGTACAGGCTCCTACGAGCAGTACTTC
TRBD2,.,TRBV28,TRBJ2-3,CASAIAPVAGVSTDTQYF,TGTGCCAGCGCGATAGCCCCTGTGGCGGGAGTGAGCACAGATACGCAGTATTTT
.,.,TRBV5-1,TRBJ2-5,CASSVMGGQETQYF,TGCGCCAGCAGCGTGATGGGGGGACAAGAGACCCAGTACTTC
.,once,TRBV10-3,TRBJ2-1,CAIRDAGSSYNEQFF,TGTGCCATCAGAGATGCGGGCTCCTCCTACAATGAGCAGTTCTTC
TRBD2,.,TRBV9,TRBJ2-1,CASSGGTSGRSEQFF,TGTGCCAGCAGCGGCGGGACTAGCGGGAGAAGTGAGCAGTTCTTC
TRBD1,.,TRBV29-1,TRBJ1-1,CSGRTGPEGPEAFF,TGCAGCGGGAGGACAGGGCCGGAGGGGCCTGAAGCTTTCTTT
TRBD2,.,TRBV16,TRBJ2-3,CASSQSGLAGIDTQYF,TGTGCCAGCAGCCAATCCGGACTAGCGGGAATAGATACGCAGTATTTT
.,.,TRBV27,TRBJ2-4,CASSFRGAKNIQYF,TGTGCCAGCAGTTTCAGGGGAGCCAAAAACATTCAGTACTTC
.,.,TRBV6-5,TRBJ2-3,CASSLNTDTQYF,TGTGCCAGCAGTTTGAACACAGATACGCAGTATTTT
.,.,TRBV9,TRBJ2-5,CASGAGGRETQYF,TGTGCCAGCGGGGCCGGGGGGCGAGAGACCCAGTACTTC
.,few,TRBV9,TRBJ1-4,CASSRTATNEKLFF,TGTGCCAGCAGCCGGACGGCAACTAATGAAAAACTGTTTTTT
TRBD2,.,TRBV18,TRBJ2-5,CASSPRRLAGGQEETQYF,TGTGCCAGCTCACCGAGAAGACTAGCGGGAGGGCAGGAAGAGACCCAGTACTTC
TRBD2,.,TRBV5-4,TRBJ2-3,CASSSGLAGVLGTDTQYF,TGTGCCAGCAGCTCGGGACTAGCGGGAGTTTTAGGCACAGATACGCAGTATTTT
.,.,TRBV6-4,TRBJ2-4,CASGRRGDIQYF,TGTGCCAGCGGTCGACGGGGAGACATTCAGTACTTC
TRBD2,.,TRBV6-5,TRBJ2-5,CASRPRREGGETQYF,TGTGCCAGCCGACCACGGCGGGAGGGGGGAGAGACCCAGTACTTC
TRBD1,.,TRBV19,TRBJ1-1,CASLKGGAQGMNTEAFF,TGTGCCAGTTTGAAAGGGGGGGCACAGGGGATGAACACTGAAGCTTTCTTT
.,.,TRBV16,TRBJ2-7,CASSPNADEQYF,TGTGCCAGCAGCCCAAACGCGGACGAGCAGTACTTC
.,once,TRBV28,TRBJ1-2,CASTAGNYGYTF,TGTGCCAGCACAGCAGGAAACTATGGCTACACCTTC
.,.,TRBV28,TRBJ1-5,CASRPPGDQPQHF,TGTGCCAGCAGACCTCCAGGGGATCAGCCCCAGCATTTT
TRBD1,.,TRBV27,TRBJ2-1,CASSSGQAYNEQFF,TGTGCCAGCAGTTCGGGACAGGCCTACAATGAGCAGTTCTTC
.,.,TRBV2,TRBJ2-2,CASSYTGSGTGELFF,TGTGCCAGCAGTTATACAGGGTCGGGCACCGGGGAGCTGTTTTTT
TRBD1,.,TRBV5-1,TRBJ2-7,CASSTWTGSYEQYF,TGCGCCAGCAGCACCTGGACAGGCTCCTACGAGCAGTACTTC
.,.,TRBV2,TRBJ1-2,CASIGASNYGYTF,TGTGCCAGCATAGGGGCTTCTAACTATGGCTACACCTTC
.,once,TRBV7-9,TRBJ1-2,CASSFPFMGGTF,TGTGCCAGCAGTTTTCCCTTTATGGGGGGCACCTTC
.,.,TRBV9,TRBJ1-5,CASSAGLDSNQPQHF,TGTGCCAGCAGCGCGGGACTAGATAGCAATCAGCCCCAGCATTTT
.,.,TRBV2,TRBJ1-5,CASRADSKLNQPQHF,TGTGCCAGCAGGGCAGACAGCAAACTTAATCAGCCCCAGCATTTT
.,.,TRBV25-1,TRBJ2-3,CASKGGGVTDTQYF,TGTGCCAGCAAGGGCGGCGGAGTCACAGATACGCAGTATTTT
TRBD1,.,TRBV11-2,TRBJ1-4,CASSLGRMAGGIEKLFF,TGTGCCAGCAGCTTAGGCCGGATGGCAGGGGGCATTGAAAAACTGTTTTTT
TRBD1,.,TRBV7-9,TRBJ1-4,CASSTGTDKVEKLFF,TGTGCCAGCAGCACCGGGACAGACAAAGTGGAAAAACTGTTTTTT
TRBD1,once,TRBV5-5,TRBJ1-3,CASSLDGGQGIRNTIYF,TGTGCCAGCAGCTTAGACGGGGGACAGGGCATAAGAAACACCATATATTTT
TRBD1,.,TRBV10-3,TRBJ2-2,CAISDTGAANTGELFF,TGTGCCATCAGTGACACAGGGGCCGCGAACACCGGGGAGCTGTTTTTT
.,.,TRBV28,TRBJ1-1,CASILYAVAFF,TGTGCCAGCATCCTTTACGCAGTTGCTTTCTTT
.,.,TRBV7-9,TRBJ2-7,CASSSGGGGVSYEQYF,TGTGCCAGCAGCTCCGGGGGAGGGGGAGTTTCCTACGAGCAGTACTTC
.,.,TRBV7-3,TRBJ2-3,CASSPTGQGTDTQYF,TGTGCCAGCAGCCCTACAGGGCAGGGCACAGATACGCAGTATTTT
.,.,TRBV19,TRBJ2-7,CASSSQFVSYEQYF,TGTGCCAGTAGTTCGCAGTTCGTTTCCTACGAGCAGTACTTC
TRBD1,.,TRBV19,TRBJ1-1,CASSIAGQMNTEAFF,TGTGCCAGTAGTATCGCGGGACAGATGAACACTGAAGCTTTCTTT
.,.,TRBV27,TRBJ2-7,CASSFEGQYEQYF,TGTGCCAGCAGTTTTGAGGGACAATACGAGCAGTACTTC
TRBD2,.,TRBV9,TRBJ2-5,CASSVPGGTSGTIQETQYF,TGTGCCAGCAGCGTCCCCGGAGGGACTAGCGGGACAATTCAAGAGACCCAGTACTTC
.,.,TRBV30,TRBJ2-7,CASGPRYEQYF,TGTGCCTCCGGACCTCGCTACGAGCAGTACTTC
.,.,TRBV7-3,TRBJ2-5,CASSLRSGIGETQYF,TGTGCCAGCAGCTTAAGGTCGGGGATCGGAGAGACCCAGTACTTC
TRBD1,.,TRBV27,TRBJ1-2,CASSLLWDRGSNYGYTF,TGTGCCAGCAGTTTATTATGGGACAGGGGGTCTAACTATGGCTACACCTTC
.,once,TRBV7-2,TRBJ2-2,CASSFPGGLNTGELFF,TGTGCCAGCAGCTTTCCAGGAGGGCTAAACACCGGGGAGCTGTTTTTT